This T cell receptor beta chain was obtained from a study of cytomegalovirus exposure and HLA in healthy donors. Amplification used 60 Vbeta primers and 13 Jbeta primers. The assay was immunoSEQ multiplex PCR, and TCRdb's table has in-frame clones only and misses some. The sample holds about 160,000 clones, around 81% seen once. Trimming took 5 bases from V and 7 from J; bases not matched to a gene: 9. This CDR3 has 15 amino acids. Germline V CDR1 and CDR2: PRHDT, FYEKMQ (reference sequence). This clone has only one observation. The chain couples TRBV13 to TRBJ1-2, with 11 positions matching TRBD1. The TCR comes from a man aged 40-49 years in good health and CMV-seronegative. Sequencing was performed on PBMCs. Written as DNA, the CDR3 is TGTGCCAGCAGCCCAAGGACAGGGGGCGCAGGTGGCTACACCTTC. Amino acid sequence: CASSPRTGGAGGYTF. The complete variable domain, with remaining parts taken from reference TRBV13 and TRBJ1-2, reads AAGVIQSPRHLIKEKRETATLKCYPIPRHDTVYWYQQGPGQDPQFLISFYEKMQSDKGSIPDRFSAQQFSDYHSELNMSSLELGDSALYFCASSPRTGGAGGYTFGSGTRLTVV.